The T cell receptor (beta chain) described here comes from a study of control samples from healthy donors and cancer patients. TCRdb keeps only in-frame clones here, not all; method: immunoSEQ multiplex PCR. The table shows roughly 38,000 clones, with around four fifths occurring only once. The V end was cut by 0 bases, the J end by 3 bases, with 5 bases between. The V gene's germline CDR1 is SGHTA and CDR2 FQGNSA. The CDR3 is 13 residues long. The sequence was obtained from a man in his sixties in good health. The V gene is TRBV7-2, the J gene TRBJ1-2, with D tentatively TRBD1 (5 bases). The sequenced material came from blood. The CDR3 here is CASSLATDYGYTF. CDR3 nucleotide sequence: TGTGCCAGCAGCTTAGCGACAGACTATGGCTACACCTTC.